Sequencing of this T cell receptor beta chain was carried out in a study of cytomegalovirus exposure and HLA in healthy donors. Notes on the study in general: Further analysis was carried out later, and it showed several of the most significant clusters appearing linked to common viral pathogens. Some V segments (TRBV6-2 and TRBV6-3 among them) were excluded as indistinguishable.

Amplification used 60 Vbeta primers and 13 Jbeta primers. Assay used: immunoSEQ multiplex PCR; TCRdb lists only in-frame clones, some missing. The table shows under 150,000 clones, with roughly 78% occurring only once. V was pared by 5 bases and J by 6 bases, with 9 bases between. This CDR3 contains 12 residues. Germline values: CDR1 WNHNN, CDR2 SYGVQD (reference sequence). About this clone itself: What it binds is not known.

While unrecorded immune exposures were likely, the donors were nominally healthy when sampled. The TCR was taken from a woman between 40 and 50 years old in good health and CMV-seronegative. The sequenced sample was PBMCs. J is TRBJ2-3 and V is TRBV10-1; D gene uncertain. The CDR3 DNA follows: TGCGCCAGCAGTTCCCCTACGGATACGCAGTATTTT. Its translation: CASSSPTDTQYF.